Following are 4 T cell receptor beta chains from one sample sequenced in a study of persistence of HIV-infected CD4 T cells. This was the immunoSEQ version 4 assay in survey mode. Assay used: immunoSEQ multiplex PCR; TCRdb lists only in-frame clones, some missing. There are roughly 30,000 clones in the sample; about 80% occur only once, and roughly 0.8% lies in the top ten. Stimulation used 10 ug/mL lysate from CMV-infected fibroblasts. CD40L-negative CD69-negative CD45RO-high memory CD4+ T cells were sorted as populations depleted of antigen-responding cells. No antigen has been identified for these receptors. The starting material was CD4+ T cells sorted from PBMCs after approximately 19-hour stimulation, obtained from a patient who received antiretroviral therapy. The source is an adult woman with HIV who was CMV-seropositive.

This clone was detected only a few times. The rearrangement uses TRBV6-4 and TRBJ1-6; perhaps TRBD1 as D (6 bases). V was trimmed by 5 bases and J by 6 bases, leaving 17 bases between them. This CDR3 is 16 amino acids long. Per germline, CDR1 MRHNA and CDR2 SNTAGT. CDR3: CASSRGIRGGNSPLHF. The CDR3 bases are TGTGCCAGCAGTAGGGGAATCAGGGGTGGTAATTCACCCCTCCACTTT.

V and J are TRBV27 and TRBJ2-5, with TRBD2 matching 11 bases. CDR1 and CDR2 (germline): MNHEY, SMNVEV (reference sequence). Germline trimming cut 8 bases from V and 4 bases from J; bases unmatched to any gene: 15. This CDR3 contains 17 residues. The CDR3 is CASGPSPLAGDLETQYF. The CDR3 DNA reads TGTGCCAGCGGACCCAGCCCACTAGCGGGGGATCTAGAGACCCAGTACTTC.

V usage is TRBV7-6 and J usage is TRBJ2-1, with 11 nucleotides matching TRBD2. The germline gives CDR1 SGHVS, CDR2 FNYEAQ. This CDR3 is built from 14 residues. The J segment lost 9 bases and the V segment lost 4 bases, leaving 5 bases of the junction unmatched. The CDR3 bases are TGTGCCAGCAGCTCAACTAGCGGGGGCTTTGAGCAGTTCTTC. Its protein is CASSSTSGGFEQFF.

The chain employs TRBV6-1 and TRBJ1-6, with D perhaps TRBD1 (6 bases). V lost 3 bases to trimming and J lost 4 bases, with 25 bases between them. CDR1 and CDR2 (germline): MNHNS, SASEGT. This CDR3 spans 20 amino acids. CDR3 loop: CASSEVSGVIGGAYNSPLHF. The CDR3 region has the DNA TGTGCCAGCAGTGAGGTCAGCGGGGTCATCGGGGGGGCGTATAATTCACCCCTCCACTTT.